This T cell receptor (beta chain) was sequenced in a study of long-term antiretroviral therapy in people with HIV (dated by TCRdb to between 2021 and 2023). Concerning the study at large: The earliest samples were collected about a decade before the 2015 WHO recommendation for immediate ART, when ART was typically delayed until CD4 counts fell. A retrospective serial study tested whether ART initiation and durable HIV suppression were associated with changes in peripheral blood TRB repertoire composition and diversity. A total of fewer than 200 cryopreserved PBMC samples were contributed to the cohort by 30 adults with confirmed HIV infection, with samples collected serially over a mean of around 6 years (range 1-12). Of the approximately 30 participants with HIV, ten to eleven were female. No cross-contamination during QIAcube processing was seen in test extractions of a monoclonal T-cell line run alongside a few dozen polyclonal samples.

Results and caveats for the whole study, not just this receptor: HIV repertoires had narrower CDR3 length ranges than controls, and the network structure suggested an antigen-experienced repertoire that shifted only slightly toward naive after ART. At every time point, the repertoire was dominated by expanded TRB clones first identified before ART initiation, although this dominance fluctuated and, in many PLHIV, declined after ART. The samples were dated from about 2003 to 2018, and the ART regimens that were used may be less effective than current ART regimens. Starting ART was linked to a significant rise in TRB diversity, yet even after long-term ART the diversity remained significantly lower than in transplant donor controls. Inferences about post-ART repertoire changes are limited because no data were available on ART adherence, viral resistance or therapy changes. Limited PBMC availability meant only the TCR beta chain was sequenced, without alpha chain pairing. Because pre-ART samples had limited cell numbers, profiling was done on unsorted PBMC rather than on sorted CD4+ and CD8+ T cells.

Trimmed from V: 0 bases; trimmed from J: 2 bases; junction bases lacking a gene match: 3. From a lookup of the germline V gene, CDR1 and CDR2 are SGHNT and YENEEA. Counted from cysteine to phenylalanine, this CDR3 has 16 amino acids. Here the CDR3 DNA is all that survives: 48 bases in frame from base 1. Sequencing of the TRB variable region was done with the immunoSEQ hsTCRB v3.0 assay at survey level resolution. The target sequencing depth for TRB was 40,000-50,000 T-cell genomes per sample. An Illumina MiSeq with a v3 150-cycle kit was used to sequence the pooled TRB libraries. The authors processed their data as follows. Analysis of repertoires was carried out in R inside a reproducible Nextflow workflow spanning QC, data transformation and analysis. Custom analyses were implemented in LymphoSeq2, an R package for AIRR-Seq data exploration. A handful of samples that yielded fewer than 5000 total TRB sequences were excluded, so that around 190 HIV repertoires were analyzed. Among the 180 to 200 HIV repertoires that were kept, approximately 61 were collected before ART initiation and roughly 130 were collected after ART initiation. Repertoires were downsampled to 5000 TRB nucleotide sequences, with summary statistics averaged over 100 downsampling iterations. TRB sequences were retained for analysis only if CDR3 regions of at least seven amino acids were present. A Shannon entropy-derived clonality score and the Gini coefficient were used to measure diversity. In the repertoire networks, any two of the top 5000 CDR3 amino acid sequences were connected whenever the two sequences differed by an edit distance of one. Antigen specificity groups and MHC restriction were predicted for TRB CDR3 amino acid sequences with GLIPH2. To flag known CMV, EBV, HIV or tissue antigen associations, CDR3 amino acid sequences were matched against VDJdb and McPAS-TCR. Pre-ART, post-ART and control groups were compared with Wilcoxon signed-rank tests and Holm-Bonferroni correction. The source is immuneACCESS, and TCRdb retained only in-frame sequences with V and J called. Part of the clones is not carried over; for the studies checked, unresolved V genes explain less than half of this, and the remainder is unexplained. V and J calls and clone size are given by that table; D and trimming were obtained from the DNA. The sample yields under 35,000 clones; roughly 85% were counted once. Under 15% of the sample lies in the top ten.

Participants were included only if at least one PBMC sample before ART initiation and at least two post-ART samples were available. All participants with HIV were treated in the United States of America. Before DNA extraction, cryopreserved samples of about 0.9-10 million PBMC were thawed and then washed. At the time of the earliest PBMC sample for each participant with HIV, ages ranged from roughly 23 to 55 years. Each participant contributed PBMC samples from 1-4 timepoints before ART initiation and 2-8 timepoints after ART initiation, with a median of 7 samples. Serial HIV viral load, CD4+ T-cell count, ART history and demographic data were obtained for every participant. Genomic DNA was extracted from unsorted PBMC with a Qiagen kit on a QIAcube, processed in batches of 12 samples. In the case of this clone: Its antigen is unknown. The input lacks base qualities; no much larger clone sits a single base away.

This sequence was found in a man between 18 and 29 years old with HIV. The source material was unsorted PBMCs, sampled 1.1 years after starting antiretroviral therapy. The rearranged segments are TRBV11-3 and TRBJ2-1, with 8 bases matching TRBD2. The CDR3 is CASSLDRGGAYNEQFF. The nucleotide sequence reads as follows: TGTGCCAGCAGCTTAGATCGGGGGGGCGCCTACAATGAGCAGTTCTTC. The full variable domain, completed from the reference TRBV11-3 and TRBJ2-1 proteins outside the CDR3, reads EAGVVQSPRYKIIEKKQPVAFWCNPISGHNTLYWYLQNLGQGPELLIRYENEEAVDDSQLPKDRFSAERLKGVDSTLKIQPAELGDSAVYLCASSLDRGGAYNEQFFGPGTRLTVL.